This TCR beta chain was observed in a study of patients and donors after allogeneic stem cell transplantation. The length of the CDR3 is 14 residues. V was shortened by 7 bases and J by 0 bases, with 13 bases between the two germline ends. Germline CDR1 and CDR2: SGHVS and FQNEAQ. MiXCR was run by TCRdb on the RT-PCR reads, yielding one entry per CDR3 protein. Counted here are roughly 940,000 distinct CDR3 sequences, over 15% occurring once; the ten biggest clones make up approximately 5.9%. This clonotype was counted a few times. This TCR came from a human donor who was either an allogeneic HSCT recipient or a stem cell or donor lymphocyte infusion donor (not recorded which). It is not recorded whose cells these are; they may come from a transplant donor. This chain connects TRBV7-8 to TRBJ2-7; D is undetermined. Sequencing input: blood, either unsorted or a sorted T cell fraction (not recorded which). CDR3: CASTARVTSYEQYF. Written as DNA, the CDR3 is TGTGCCAGCACCGCGAGAGTCACCTCCTACGAGCAGTACTTC. Together with reference TRBV7-8 and TRBJ2-7, the CDR3 gives the full variable domain: GAGVSQSPRYKVAKRGQDVALRCDPISGHVSLFWYQQALGQGPEFLTYFQNEAQLDKSGLPSDRFFAERPEGSVSTLKIQRTQQEDSAVYLCASTARVTSYEQYFGPGTRLTVT.